A selection of T cell receptor beta chains follows, all from one sample in a study of control samples from healthy donors and cancer patients. Libraries were prepared by immunoSEQ multiplex PCR; TCRdb keeps only in-frame clonotypes and omits some of them. The table records about 82,000 clones, about 93% of them present only once. Sequencing used blood. Every receptor here comes from a young woman in good health. The CDR3 runs from the conserved cysteine through the conserved F or W. The order of the fields is J gene, V gene, D gene, clone size, CDR3 DNA, CDR3 protein. The D gene is left open where the match is weak. Part of the rows lack a size; the others show once, few, many or a class for expanded clones.

TRBJ1-4	TRBV9	NA	NA	TGTGCCAGCAGCGTAGGGAATGGGCCTAATGAAAAACTGTTTTTT	CASSVGNGPNEKLFF
TRBJ1-1	TRBV28	NA	NA	TGTGCCATCGGACGGGGGGGACACACTGAAGCTTTCTTT	CAIGRGGHTEAFF
TRBJ1-1	TRBV7-3	TRBD1	once	TGTGCCAGCAGCTTAGACAGGGGGGACACTGAAGCTTTCTTT	CASSLDRGDTEAFF
TRBJ2-2	TRBV7-8	TRBD1	NA	TGTGCCAGCACCCCGACAGGGTTGGCGAATTTGGCCGGGGAGCTGTTTTTT	CASTPTGLANLAGELFF
TRBJ1-5	TRBV28	NA	NA	TGTGCCAGCAATTATCAGCCCCAGCATTTT	CASNYQPQHF
TRBJ2-1	TRBV7-2	NA	NA	TGTGCCAGCAGCCTACAGTCTTACAATGAGCAGTTCTTC	CASSLQSYNEQFF
TRBJ1-1	TRBV28	TRBD1	NA	TGTGCCAGCAGACAGAGGGACAGGGGGGGGACTGAAGCTTTCTTT	CASRQRDRGGTEAFF
TRBJ1-1	TRBV9	TRBD1	NA	TGTGCCAGCAGCGTAACAGGGGGTGGAGGAAACACTGAAGCTTTCTTT	CASSVTGGGGNTEAFF
TRBJ2-7	TRBV5-4	TRBD2	NA	TGTGCCAGCAGCGGAGGGGTAAGCGGGAGGTCCTACGAGCAGTACTTC	CASSGGVSGRSYEQYF
TRBJ1-2	TRBV27	NA	NA	TGTGCCAGCAGTTTATACGCCGGGACTCCCGAGGGAGGCTACACCTTC	CASSLYAGTPEGGYTF
TRBJ2-1	TRBV4-2	NA	NA	TGTGCCAGCAGCCCCCGGACTGGTCCCTACAATGAGCAGTTCTTC	CASSPRTGPYNEQFF
TRBJ2-3	TRBV7-2	NA	NA	TGTGCCAGCAGCTTAGGAAGGGGAACAGATACGCAGTATTTT	CASSLGRGTDTQYF
TRBJ2-7	TRBV6-5	NA	NA	TGTGCCAGCAGTTACGGAGGCGAGCAGTACTTC	CASSYGGEQYF
TRBJ2-5	TRBV18	TRBD2	NA	TGTGCCAGCTCACCACTCCCCGGACTAGCGGGGCAAGAGACCCAGTACTTC	CASSPLPGLAGQETQYF
TRBJ1-5	TRBV7-8	NA	few	TGTGCCAGCAGCTTAGGTCATGAGCAGCCCCAGCATTTT	CASSLGHEQPQHF
TRBJ2-3	TRBV24-1	TRBD1	NA	TGTGCCACCAGTGATTCAGTGGGGACAGGGAGGGGGCCAGATACGCAGTATTTT	CATSDSVGTGRGPDTQYF
TRBJ2-3	TRBV27	NA	NA	TGTGCCAGCAGTTTAAGGGAAGGTACGCAGTATTTT	CASSLREGTQYF
TRBJ1-2	TRBV28	NA	once	TGTGCCAGCAATGGAGCTAACTATGGCTACACCTTC	CASNGANYGYTF
TRBJ2-2	TRBV4-1	TRBD2	NA	TGCGCCAGCAGCCAAGGGACTAGCGGAGACGCGAACACCGGGGAGCTGTTTTTT	CASSQGTSGDANTGELFF
TRBJ2-3	TRBV10-2	TRBD2	NA	TGCGCCAGCAGTGAGTCACTAGCGGGAGACTCGCAGTATTTT	CASSESLAGDSQYF
TRBJ1-2	TRBV19	NA	NA	TGTGCCAGTAGCAAAACAGAGATCTATGGCTACACCTTC	CASSKTEIYGYTF
TRBJ1-2	TRBV3-1/TRBV3-2	TRBD1	NA	TGTGCCAGCAGGTCCAAGGGAGGGACAGGGGACTATGGCTACACCTTC	CASRSKGGTGDYGYTF
TRBJ2-1	TRBV4-2	NA	NA	TGTGCCAGCAGCCAATTCTTAGTAAGAAGAGACTCCTACAATGAGCAGTTCTTC	CASSQFLVRRDSYNEQFF
TRBJ2-7	TRBV28	TRBD2	NA	TGTGCCAGCACCCCTTTGGGGCTAGCGGGCGACTACGAGCAGTACTTC	CASTPLGLAGDYEQYF
TRBJ2-7	TRBV28	TRBD2	NA	TGTGCCAGCCAAAGGACTAGCGGGTTATACGAGCAGTACTTC	CASQRTSGLYEQYF
TRBJ2-7	TRBV28	NA	NA	TGTGCCAGCAGTACCGTCCACCTTGACAGGAACCGGGTGAGCGCCTACGAGCAGTACTTC	CASSTVHLDRNRVSAYEQYF
TRBJ2-5	TRBV3-1/TRBV3-2	TRBD2	NA	TGTGCCAGCAGCCGTAGACTAGCGGGGGTTTACCAAGAGACCCAGTACTTC	CASSRRLAGVYQETQYF
TRBJ1-2	TRBV19	NA	NA	TGTGCCAGTAGTAGTCAGGGAAACCGATTCTATGGCTACACCTTC	CASSSQGNRFYGYTF
TRBJ1-2	TRBV29-1	TRBD1	NA	TGCAGCGTTGACGAGGACAGGGGGTATGGCTACACCTTC	CSVDEDRGYGYTF
TRBJ1-6	TRBV21-1	NA	NA	TGTGCCAGCAAAGACAGGGGGCGACATTATAATTCACCCCTCCACTTT	CASKDRGRHYNSPLHF
TRBJ2-7	TRBV3-1/TRBV3-2	NA	NA	TGTGCCAGCAGCCAAGCTTATACCCCAAGGGGGAGAAGGAACGAGCAGTACTTC	CASSQAYTPRGRRNEQYF
TRBJ2-3	TRBV25-1	NA	NA	TGTGCCAGCAGTGATTTCACAGGCCCAGATACGCAGTATTTT	CASSDFTGPDTQYF
TRBJ2-7	TRBV18	TRBD2	NA	TGTGCCAGTAAAACTAGCGGGACCTCCTACGAGCAGTACTTC	CASKTSGTSYEQYF
TRBJ2-1	TRBV7-2	NA	NA	TGTGCCAGCACCCCCCTGGGTGAGCAGTTCTTC	CASTPLGEQFF
TRBJ2-1	TRBV6-6	NA	few	TGTGCCAGCAGTTCTCGGGACCATAAGTACAATGAGCAGTTCTTC	CASSSRDHKYNEQFF
TRBJ2-7	TRBV29-1	NA	NA	TGCAGCGTTGGGGGCTCCTACGAGCAGTACTTC	CSVGGSYEQYF
TRBJ2-5	TRBV29-1	NA	once	TGCAGCGTTGTCAACAGGGTGGAGACCCAGTACTTC	CSVVNRVETQYF
TRBJ2-1	TRBV5-1	TRBD2	NA	TGCGCCAGCAGCTTGGAGACTAGCGGGAGGGTCTATGAGCAGTTCTTC	CASSLETSGRVYEQFF
TRBJ2-1	TRBV5-8	NA	NA	TGTGCCAGCAGCTTTTTAGTTCGGGGCGGGGAGCAGTTCTTC	CASSFLVRGGEQFF
TRBJ2-6	TRBV7-3	NA	NA	TGTGCCAGCAGCTTAACATGGTTCTCTGGGGCCAACGTCCTGACTTTC	CASSLTWFSGANVLTF
TRBJ2-1	TRBV6-2/TRBV6-3	NA	NA	TGTGCCAGCAGTTATCCTTTGTCTGGGGGCAATGAGCAGTTCTTC	CASSYPLSGGNEQFF
TRBJ1-1	TRBV5-1	NA	NA	TGCGCCAGCAACAACAACATGAACACTGAAGCTTTCTTT	CASNNNMNTEAFF